One and the same sample provided the 3 T cell receptor beta chains below, sequenced in a study of CD8 T cells in Susac syndrome. cDNA came from roughly 0.53 to 1 ug RNA primed by random hexamers. MiXCR, applied by TCRdb to the immunoSEQ multiplex PCR reads, yields one record per CDR3 protein. The table records some 180,000 distinct CDR3 sequences, roughly 94% of them present only once. Material for sequencing was CD4+ T cells from PBMCs. All receptors come from a human donor with Susac syndrome.

The rearrangement links TRBV4-1 to TRBJ2-3; TRBD1 matches 7 bases. The CDR3 totals 15 residues. The junction had 8 bases not matched to a gene; V was cut back by 4 bases and J by 4 bases. Looked up from germline, CDR1 is MGHRA and CDR2 is YSYEKL. For the CDR3, the DNA is TGCGCCAGCAGCCTGACAGGGTCCAATCCAGATACGCAGTATTTT. Translating gives CASSLTGSNPDTQYF.

The chain is built from TRBV28 and TRBJ1-5, with 7 positions matching TRBD1. The CDR3 has 15 residues. With 8 bases clipped from V and 0 bases from J, the junction kept 7 bases outside the gene matches. CDR1 and CDR2 from the germline V gene are MDHEN and SYDVKM. CDR3 bases: TGTGCCAGCGTCCAGGGGGGAAATAGCAATCAGCCCCAGCATTTT. Amino acids: CASVQGGNSNQPQHF.

The chain combines TRBV30 with TRBJ1-2; TRBD1 is a possible D gene (5 bases). V lost 4 bases and J lost 3, with 15 bases in between. The germline CDR1 and CDR2 sequences are GTSNPN and SVGIG (reference sequence). CDR3 length equals 14 residues. This CDR3 reads CAWIGRGKDYGYTF. In nucleotides, the CDR3 is TGTGCCTGGATTGGGCGGGGGAAGGACTATGGCTACACCTTC. Full variable domain (missing parts from reference TRBV30 and TRBJ1-2): SQTIHQWPATLVQPVGSPLSLECTVEGTSNPNLYWYRQAAGRGLQLLFYSVGIGQISSEVPQNLSASRPQDRQFILSSKKLLLSDSGFYLCAWIGRGKDYGYTFGSGTRLTVV.